This T cell receptor beta chain was sequenced during a study of T-cell reconstitution after alpha-beta-depleted transplantation in children. TCRbeta library construction was performed incorporating unique molecular identifiers. From the PCR reads, TCRdb called clonotypes with MiXCR, one entry per CDR3 protein. The repertoire consists of around 100,000 distinct CDR3 sequences, with approximately 10% occurring once and the leading ten covering around 34%. This clonotype was counted ten times or more. From germline, CDR1 is MNHEY and CDR2 SVGEGT. The CDR3 is 14 amino acids. Trimming stripped 7 bases from V and 2 bases from J, with 12 bases between.

The sequencing here drew on PBMCs, taken before TCRalphabeta/CD19-depleted stem cell transplant. The receptor's source is a boy aged 2 to 10 with acute lymphoblastic leukemia, due to receive a stem cell transplant. The chain uses TRBV6-2 or TRBV6-3 and TRBJ2-4; D uncertain. DNA of the CDR3: TGTGCCAGCACCCTAATGGGGTCCAAAAACATTCAGTACTTC. Its protein product is CASTLMGSKNIQYF.